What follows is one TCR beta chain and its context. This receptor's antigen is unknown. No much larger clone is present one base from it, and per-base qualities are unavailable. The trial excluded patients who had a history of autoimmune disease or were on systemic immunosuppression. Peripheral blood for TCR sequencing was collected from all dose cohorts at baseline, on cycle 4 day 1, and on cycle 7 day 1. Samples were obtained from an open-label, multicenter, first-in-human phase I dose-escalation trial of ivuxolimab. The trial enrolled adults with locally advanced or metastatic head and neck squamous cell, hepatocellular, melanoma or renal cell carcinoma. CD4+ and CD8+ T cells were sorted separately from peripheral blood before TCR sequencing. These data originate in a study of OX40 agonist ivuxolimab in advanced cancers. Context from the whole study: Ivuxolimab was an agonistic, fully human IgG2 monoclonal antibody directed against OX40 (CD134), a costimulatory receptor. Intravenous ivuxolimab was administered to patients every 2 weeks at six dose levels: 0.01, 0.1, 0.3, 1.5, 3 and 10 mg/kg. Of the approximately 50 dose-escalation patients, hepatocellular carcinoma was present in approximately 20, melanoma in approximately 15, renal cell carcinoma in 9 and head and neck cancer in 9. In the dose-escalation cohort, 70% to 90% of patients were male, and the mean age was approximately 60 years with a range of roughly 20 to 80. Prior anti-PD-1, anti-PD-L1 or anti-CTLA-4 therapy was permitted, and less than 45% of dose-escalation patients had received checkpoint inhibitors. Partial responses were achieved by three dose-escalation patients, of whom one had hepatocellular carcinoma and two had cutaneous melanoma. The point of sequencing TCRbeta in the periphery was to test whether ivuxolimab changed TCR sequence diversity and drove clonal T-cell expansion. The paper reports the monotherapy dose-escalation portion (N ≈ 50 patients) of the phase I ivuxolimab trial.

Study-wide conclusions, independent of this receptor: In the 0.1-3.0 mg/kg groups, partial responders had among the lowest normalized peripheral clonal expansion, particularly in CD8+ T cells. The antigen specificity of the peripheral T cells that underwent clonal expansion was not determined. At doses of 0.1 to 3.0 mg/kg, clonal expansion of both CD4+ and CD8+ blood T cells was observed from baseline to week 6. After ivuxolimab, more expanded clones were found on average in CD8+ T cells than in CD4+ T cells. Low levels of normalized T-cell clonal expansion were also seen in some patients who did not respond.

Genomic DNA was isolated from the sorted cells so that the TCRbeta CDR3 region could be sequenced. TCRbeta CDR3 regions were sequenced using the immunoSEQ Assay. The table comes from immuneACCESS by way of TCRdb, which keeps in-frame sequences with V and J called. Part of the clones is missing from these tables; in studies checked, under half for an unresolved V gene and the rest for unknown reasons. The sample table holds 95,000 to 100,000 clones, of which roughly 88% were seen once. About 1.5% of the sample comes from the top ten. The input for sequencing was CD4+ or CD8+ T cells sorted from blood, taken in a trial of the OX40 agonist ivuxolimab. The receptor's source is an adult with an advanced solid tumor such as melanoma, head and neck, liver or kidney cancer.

The nucleotide sequence is given as TGCGCCAGCAGCCAACAGGGACAGGGGAATTCACCCCTCCACTTT. The translation is CASSQQGQGNSPLHF. This chain joins TRBV4-1 to TRBJ1-6, with 10 bases in between that match TRBD1. Based on the germline V gene, the CDR1 and CDR2 sequences are MGHRA and YSYEKL. V and J are trimmed by 2 bases and 7 bases, and the gene matches miss 2 bases of the junction. The CDR3 goes from the cysteine to the phenylalanine over 15 residues. CDR3 DNA only is kept here, 45 bases in frame from base 1.